A single sample gave rise to the 25 T cell receptor beta chains below, sequenced in a study of blood T cell repertoires in COVID-19. Some clones are missing from TCRdb's copy, which holds only in-frame ones; the method was immunoSEQ multiplex PCR. Of roughly 300,000 clones listed, about 92% were seen once; the top ten hold under 20%. The sample comprised PBMCs or T cells enriched from blood (not recorded which). All receptors derive from a woman aged 25-40 years who had recovered from COVID-19.

This clone was recorded only once. The J gene is TRBJ2-7, the V gene TRBV7-2, with D unclear. In germline, CDR1 is SGHTA, CDR2 FQGNSA. The CDR3 runs to 12 residues. V was trimmed by 4 bases and J by 4 bases, leaving 8 bases between them. The chain's CDR3 is CASSSVGYEQYF. CDR3 DNA: TGTGCCAGCAGCTCCGTCGGGTACGAGCAGTACTTC.

V and J are TRBV28 and TRBJ2-7; tentatively, D is TRBD1 (7 bases). The V gene lost 5 bases and the J gene lost 4 bases, with 18 bases spanning the gap. The CDR3 runs 15 residues. From germline, CDR1 is MDHEN and CDR2 SYDVKM. The CDR3 region is CASSDLEGARYEQYF. CDR3 nucleotide sequence: TGTGCCAGCAGTGACCTGGAGGGGGCACGGTACGAGCAGTACTTC.

Comment on this clone: Other DNA sequences of this sample code for an identical CDR3. The J gene is TRBJ2-2, the V gene TRBV18, with D tentatively TRBD1 (5 bases). Deletions cut 3 bases from V and 1 base from J, with 6 bases between. Germline V gene lookup returns CDR1 KGHSH and CDR2 LQKENI. This CDR3 has 14 amino acids. In DNA, the CDR3 is TGTGCCAGCTCACCTGGACAGAACACCGGGGAGCTGTTTTTT. Translated: CASSPGQNTGELFF.

A few counts support this clone. The V and J genes are TRBV12-5 and TRBJ2-2, with D possibly matching TRBD2 (6 bases). V lost 1 base and J lost 0, with 9 bases in between. CDR3 length equals 16 residues. Germline V CDR1 and CDR2: LGHNT, FRNRAP. The CDR3 coding sequence is TGTGCTAGTGGTTTGGCCAGCGGGTCGAACACCGGGGAGCTGTTTTTT. Protein sequence: CASGLASGSNTGELFF.

The chain employs TRBV19 and TRBJ1-5, with D possibly matching TRBD1 (6 bases). This CDR3 region has 12 residues. Germline V gives CDR1 LNHDA, CDR2 SQIVND (reference sequence). V was cut by 5 bases and J by 9 bases, with 11 bases left in between. CDR3 region: CASSAQTGPQHF. CDR3 in DNA: TGTGCCAGTAGTGCCCAGACAGGGCCCCAGCATTTT. The whole variable domain, remainder taken from reference TRBV19 and TRBJ1-5, is DGGITQSPKYLFRKEGQNVTLSCEQNLNHDAMYWYRQDPGQGLRLIYYSQIVNDFQKGDIAEGYSVSREKKESFPLTVTSAQKNPTAFYLCASSAQTGPQHFGDGTRLSIL.

The J gene is TRBJ1-1, the V gene TRBV27; D is unclear. Deletions cut 5 bases from V and 3 bases from J, with 16 bases between. This CDR3 region has 15 residues. The germline gives CDR1 MNHEY, CDR2 SMNVEV (reference sequence). CDR3 sequence (DNA): TGTGCCAGCAGTCAAAGAAGGAGCATCTACACTGAAGCTTTCTTT. This gives the protein CASSQRRSIYTEAFF.

CDR3 sequence reads: CASSQEAGSYNEQFF. The CDR3 coding sequence is TGTGCCAGCAGCCAAGAGGCGGGGTCCTACAATGAGCAGTTCTTC. V and J are TRBV3-1 (or the pseudogene TRBV3-2) and TRBJ2-1; D possibly corresponds to TRBD2 (6 bases). The CDR3 sequence is 15 residues long. Germline values: CDR1 LGHDT, CDR2 YNNKEL (reference sequence). V was trimmed by 0 bases and J by 1 base, leaving 7 bases between them.

The chain employs TRBV3-1 (or the pseudogene TRBV3-2) and TRBJ1-5; maybe TRBD1 (5 bases). Germline V gene sequence: CDR1 LGHDT, CDR2 YNNKEL (reference sequence). CDR3 length: 17 residues. The V and J ends lost 0 bases and 3 bases respectively, with 15 bases between them. The CDR3 DNA is TGTGCCAGCAGCCAAGAGGGTTCATCCAGGGACAATCAGCCCCAGCATTTT. Translation: CASSQEGSSRDNQPQHF.

This clone was seen once. The V gene is TRBV15, the J gene TRBJ2-1; 11 nucleotides align to TRBD2. This CDR3 comprises 15 residues. CDR1 and CDR2 (germline): LNHNV, YYDKDF (reference sequence). V was pared by 0 bases and J by 10 bases, with 5 bases of the junction left unmatched. The CDR3 region has the DNA TGTGCCACCAGCAGAGATTTAGCGGGGGGGCACGAGCAGTTCTTC. Its protein product is CATSRDLAGGHEQFF.

The chain is built from TRBV7-9 and TRBJ2-1; 15 positions match TRBD2. V was pared by 1 base and J by 8 bases, with 3 bases of the junction left unmatched. The CDR3 sequence is 16 residues long. Germline-derived CDR1 and CDR2 are SEHNR and FQNEAQ (reference sequence). CDR3: CASSLGTSGRDDEQFF. In DNA, the CDR3 is TGTGCCAGCAGCTTAGGGACTAGCGGGAGGGATGATGAGCAGTTCTTC.

The chain employs TRBV27 and TRBJ2-1; 12 bases fit TRBD2. V lost 7 bases, J lost 7 bases, and 11 bases stayed unmatched. The CDR3 loop spans 16 amino acids. The germline gives CDR1 MNHEY, CDR2 SMNVEV (reference sequence). The CDR3 DNA reads as TGTGCCAGCACCACTAGACTAGCGGGAGACGGGAATGAGCAGTTCTTC. It translates to CASTTRLAGDGNEQFF.

In its sample, this clone was seen once. The chain employs TRBV13 and TRBJ2-7, with 11 positions matching TRBD2. The CDR3 consists of 15 residues. V trimming: 1 base; J trimming: 10 bases; junction bases outside the gene matches: 9. Germline V gene lookup returns CDR1 PRHDT and CDR2 FYEKMQ (reference sequence). The CDR3 bases are TGTGCCAGCAGCTTAGTTACTAGCGGGAGTAGCAAACAGTACTTC. It codes for CASSLVTSGSSKQYF.

The chain carries TRBV18 and TRBJ2-7; 8 bases match TRBD2. V trimming: 6 bases; J trimming: 5 bases; junction bases outside the gene matches: 9. Germline V lookup: CDR1 KGHSH, CDR2 LQKENI. The CDR3 extends over 14 amino acids. CDR3 sequence: CASSSLAGANEQYF. The DNA for the CDR3 is TGTGCCAGCTCCTCGCTAGCGGGCGCCAACGAGCAGTACTTC.

The gene calls are TRBV15 and TRBJ2-2; D remains ambiguous. The CDR3 spans 16 residues. V shed 2 bases and J shed 4 bases, with 14 bases lying between them. The germline CDR1 and CDR2 sequences are LNHNV and YYDKDF (reference sequence). CDR3 amino acids: CATSRSRDGRTGELFF. The CDR3 DNA reads as TGTGCCACCAGCAGATCCCGAGATGGGCGCACCGGGGAGCTGTTTTTT.

V gene TRBV11-2 combines with J gene TRBJ2-5; D gene ambiguous. The germline V gene has CDR1 SGHAT and CDR2 FQNNGV. The V gene lost 2 bases and the J gene lost 1 base, with 5 bases spanning the gap. This CDR3 is built from 13 residues. The CDR3 DNA reads TGTGCCAGCAGCTTACTAGTCCAAGAGACCCAGTACTTC. It translates to CASSLLVQETQYF.

The rearrangement links TRBV18 to TRBJ1-2; 7 bases are a match to TRBD1. CDR3 length equals 17 residues. Trimming cost V 2 bases and J 2 bases; bases outside gene matches: 11. Germline values: CDR1 KGHSH, CDR2 LQKENI. CDR3 DNA sequence: TGTGCCAGCTCACCAACTACGCCCGCAGGGGGAAACTATGGCTACACCTTC. Its translation: CASSPTTPAGGNYGYTF. Filled out from reference TRBV18 and TRBJ1-2, the complete variable domain reads NAGVMQNPRHLVRRRGQEARLRCSPMKGHSHVYWYRQLPEEGLKFMVYLQKENIIDESGMPKERFSAEFPKEGPSILRIQQVVRGDSAAYFCASSPTTPAGGNYGYTFGSGTRLTVV.

This clone is a singleton in its sample. The chain uses TRBV19 and TRBJ2-1; D might be TRBD2 (5 bases). The germline CDR1 and CDR2 sequences are LNHDA and SQIVND (reference sequence). Trimming left V 1 base short and J 10 bases short, with 5 bases between. The CDR3 loop spans 11 amino acids. CDR3 residues: CASSIAGEQFF. For the CDR3, the DNA is TGTGCCAGTAGTATAGCGGGGGAGCAGTTCTTC. The full variable domain, completed using reference TRBV19 and TRBJ2-1, is DGGITQSPKYLFRKEGQNVTLSCEQNLNHDAMYWYRQDPGQGLRLIYYSQIVNDFQKGDIAEGYSVSREKKESFPLTVTSAQKNPTAFYLCASSIAGEQFFGPGTRLTVL.

The chain carries TRBV3-1 (or the pseudogene TRBV3-2) and TRBJ1-2, with TRBD1 identical over 9 bases. This CDR3 region has 15 residues. Germline V CDR1 and CDR2: LGHDT, YNNKEL (reference sequence). With 4 bases clipped from V and 2 bases from J, the junction kept 5 bases outside the gene matches. The CDR3 DNA reads as TGTGCCAGCAGCCCGCGGACAGGGGTGAACTATGGCTACACCTTC. This encodes CASSPRTGVNYGYTF.

V usage is TRBV7-8 and J usage is TRBJ2-7; a possible D gene is TRBD2 (5 bases). This CDR3 contains 15 residues. The germline V gene has CDR1 SGHVS and CDR2 FQNEAQ. The germline V and J ends were trimmed by 4 bases and 5 bases, with 18 bases remaining between them. CDR3 protein: CASSSTQTGLHEQYF. For the CDR3, the DNA is TGTGCCAGCAGCTCCACTCAAACGGGATTGCACGAGCAGTACTTC.

CDR3 sequence reads: CASKAMTAATYF. In nucleotides, the CDR3 is TGTGCCAGCAAAGCAATGACAGCCGCAACGTACTTC. The chain is built from TRBV7-8 and TRBJ2-7, with D possibly being TRBD1 (5 bases). CDR1 and CDR2 (germline): SGHVS, FQNEAQ. The CDR3 sequence is 12 residues long. Trimming cost V 7 bases and J 12 bases, with 19 bases left between them.

CDR3 nucleotide sequence: TGTGCCAGCAGACCCGCAGGGACAGTCTACGAGCAGTACTTC. Residues: CASRPAGTVYEQYF. The rearrangement joins TRBV28 to TRBJ2-7; 7 positions match TRBD1. Looked up from germline, CDR1 is MDHEN and CDR2 is SYDVKM. V dropped 6 bases and J dropped 3; count of bases not matched to a gene: 8. The CDR3 spans 14 residues. Together with reference TRBV28 and TRBJ2-7, the CDR3 gives the full variable domain: DVKVTQSSRYLVKRTGEKVFLECVQDMDHENMFWYRQDPGLGLRLIYFSYDVKMKEKGDIPEGYSVSREKKERFSLILESASTNQTSMYLCASRPAGTVYEQYFGPGTRLTVT.

The rearrangement links TRBV7-3 to TRBJ2-1; 10 bases match TRBD1. The CDR3 totals 14 residues. The ends lost 5 bases at V and 9 bases at J; junction bases unmatched: 7. CDR1 SGHTA and CDR2 FQGTGA come from the germline V gene. CDR3 amino acids: CASSPDRGGGEQFF. CDR3 in DNA: TGTGCCAGCAGCCCGGACAGGGGGGGCGGTGAGCAGTTCTTC. Using reference TRBV7-3 and TRBJ2-1 for the parts outside the CDR3, the full variable domain is GAGVSQTPSNKVTEKGKYVELRCDPISGHTALYWYRQSLGQGPEFLIYFQGTGAADDSGLPNDRFFAVRPEGSVSTLKIQRTERGDSAVYLCASSPDRGGGEQFFGPGTRLTVL.

The chain combines TRBV10-2 with TRBJ1-2; the match to TRBD1 covers 9 bases. CDR1 is WSHSY and CDR2 is SAAADI in the germline V gene. The CDR3 is 13 amino acids. Unmatched junction bases numbered 1, after V lost 8 bases and J lost 0 bases. The chain's CDR3 is CASGDRANYGYTF. CDR3 sequence (DNA): TGCGCCAGCGGGGACAGGGCTAACTATGGCTACACCTTC.

The J gene is TRBJ2-1, the V gene TRBV6-2 or TRBV6-3; TRBD2 aligns across 15 bases. Trimming at V came to 6 bases and at J to 6 bases, leaving 21 bases not matched to a gene. Germline V CDR1 and CDR2: MNHEY, SVGEGT. CDR3 length: 21 amino acids. Here the CDR3 reads CASSTSAGTYGLAGGRNEQFF. In DNA form, the CDR3 reads TGTGCCAGCAGCACAAGTGCCGGGACCTATGGACTAGCGGGAGGGCGCAATGAGCAGTTCTTC.

The V gene is TRBV3-1 (or the pseudogene TRBV3-2), the J gene TRBJ1-1; 8 bases map to TRBD1. Germline values: CDR1 LGHDT, CDR2 YNNKEL (reference sequence). This CDR3 has 15 residues. The ends lost 3 bases at V and 5 bases at J; junction bases unmatched: 8. CDR3 in DNA: TGTGCCAGCAGCCAGTACGGACAGGGAGGAACTGAAGCTTTCTTT. Translated: CASSQYGQGGTEAFF.